Listed here are 12 T cell receptor beta chains from one sample, sequenced in a study of shared clonotypes between healthy human individuals. Data came from immunoSEQ multiplex PCR; TCRdb stores just in-frame clones and leaves some out. The repertoire holds a few million clones, approximately 95% seen once, with 0.39% in the top ten. Sequences were obtained from naive CD4+ T cells from PBMCs. The subset is: CD45RA+ positively selected. All receptors derive from a man between 18 and 35 years old in good health. Some clones in this sample may be carry-over from other donors' samples.

The rearrangement joins TRBV11-2 to TRBJ2-1; possible D gene TRBD2, 6 bases. The germline gives CDR1 SGHAT, CDR2 FQNNGV. The CDR3 length is 14 residues. V lost 5 bases and J 2 bases, leaving 10 bases between the germline ends. The CDR3 spells CASSPGGPYNEQFF. In nucleotides, the CDR3 is TGTGCCAGCAGCCCCGGGGGACCCTACAATGAGCAGTTCTTC. The entire variable domain, with the rest obtained from reference TRBV11-2 and TRBJ2-1, is as follows: EAGVAQSPRYKIIEKRQSVAFWCNPISGHATLYWYQQILGQGPKLLIQFQNNGVVDDSQLPKDRFSAERLKGVDSTLKIQPAKLEDSAVYLCASSPGGPYNEQFFGPGTRLTVL.

The chain joins TRBV5-1 to TRBJ2-2, with 7 nucleotides matching TRBD1. This CDR3 has 16 amino acids. With V trimmed by 5 bases and J by 6 bases, 13 bases remained unmatched. Germline lookup yields CDR1 SGHRS and CDR2 YFSETQ. The DNA of the CDR3 is TGCGCCAGCAGAAGGGACGGCAGGGGGTTCGCCGGGGAGCTGTTTTTT. Translating it yields CASRRDGRGFAGELFF.

This clone was found once. The chain is built from TRBV29-1 and TRBJ1-2; TRBD1 agrees at 10 bases. The V and J ends lost 4 bases and 8 bases, in that order; junction bases with no gene match: 7. CDR1 SQVTM and CDR2 ANQGSEA come from the germline V gene. This CDR3 is built from 13 residues. The DNA for the CDR3 is TGCAGCGTTGGGGGACAGGGGATCTTGGGCTACACCTTC. Translated, it gives CSVGGQGILGYTF.

On this clone itself: The sample has other DNA sequences that encode this CDR3 too. The chain couples TRBV6-5 to TRBJ2-7, with D possibly being TRBD1 (5 bases). Between the trimmed V and J ends, which lost 0 bases and 2 bases, there was a span of 11 bases. CDR1 MNHEY and CDR2 SVGAGI come from the germline V gene. This CDR3 has 15 amino acids. CDR3 region: CASSYSRQGAYEQYF. CDR3 nucleotide sequence: TGTGCCAGCAGTTACTCGAGGCAGGGTGCCTACGAGCAGTACTTC.

V gene TRBV6-1 combines with J gene TRBJ2-7; tentative D call: TRBD1 (6 bases). V was shortened by 7 bases and J by 6 bases, with 22 bases between the two germline ends. Germline CDR1 is MNHNS and CDR2 is SASEGT. The CDR3 loop spans 15 amino acids. The CDR3, as DNA: TGTGCCAGCACTTTGGCTAACAGGGAGCGGCGCGAGCAGTACTTC. Its protein is CASTLANRERREQYF.

The V gene is TRBV7-3, the J gene TRBJ2-3; 15 bases fit TRBD2. The CDR3 has 17 amino acids. V shed 3 bases, J shed 1 base, and the junction held 2 bases outside the gene matches. In germline, CDR1 is SGHTA, CDR2 FQGTGA. The CDR3: CASSFGLAGGGTDTQYF. CDR3 bases: TGTGCCAGCAGCTTCGGACTAGCGGGAGGGGGCACAGATACGCAGTATTTT. The full variable domain, in which reference TRBV7-3 and TRBJ2-3 provide the parts outside the CDR3, is GAGVSQTPSNKVTEKGKYVELRCDPISGHTALYWYRQSLGQGPEFLIYFQGTGAADDSGLPNDRFFAVRPEGSVSTLKIQRTERGDSAVYLCASSFGLAGGGTDTQYFGPGTRLTVL.

Here the CDR3 reads CASSFRAWLAGYEQYF. In nucleotides, the CDR3 is TGTGCCAGCAGTTTTCGGGCTTGGCTAGCGGGGTACGAGCAGTACTTC. V gene TRBV27 combines with J gene TRBJ2-7, with 9 bases aligning to TRBD2. Unmatched junction bases numbered 10, after V lost 3 bases and J lost 4 bases. The CDR3 runs 16 residues. Germline lookup yields CDR1 MNHEY and CDR2 SMNVEV (reference sequence).

This clone was seen a few times. The identical CDR3 is also encoded by other nucleotide sequences in the sample. V and J are TRBV5-1 and TRBJ1-1; possible D gene TRBD1, 5 bases. Trimming took 0 bases from V and 1 from J, leaving 7 bases between them. The CDR3 totals 14 residues. Germline V CDR1 and CDR2: SGHRS, YFSETQ. The DNA for the CDR3 is TGCGCCAGCAGCTTGGTGCAGGGGAACACTGAAGCTTTCTTT. Protein: CASSLVQGNTEAFF.

The chain employs TRBV19 and TRBJ2-7; D gene unclear. The CDR3 covers 13 residues. V shed 2 bases and J shed 5 bases, with 10 bases lying between them. Germline assignment: CDR1 LNHDA and CDR2 SQIVND (reference sequence). The CDR3 DNA reads as TGTGCCAGTAGTATACAACCCTGGAACGAGCAGTACTTC. As protein: CASSIQPWNEQYF.

This chain connects TRBV2 to TRBJ2-1, with no clear D. The CDR3 runs 13 residues. The V end lost 7 bases, the J end lost 10 bases, and 17 bases lay between the germline ends. From germline, CDR1 is SNHLY and CDR2 FYNNEI. In DNA form, the CDR3 reads TGTGCCAGCAAAAAGGACGGTTACGGCGAGCAGTTCTTC. Its protein product is CASKKDGYGEQFF.

The chain has TRBV29-1 and TRBJ2-1, with 7 bases aligning to TRBD2. Trimming took 7 bases from V and 4 from J; bases not matched to a gene: 16. Germline V gene data show CDR1 as SQVTM and CDR2 as ANQGSEA. The CDR3 has 16 amino acids. This CDR3 reads CSAASLAPLLYNEQFF. The CDR3 DNA reads as TGCAGCGCTGCGTCACTAGCGCCCCTCTTATACAATGAGCAGTTCTTC.

The gene calls are TRBV5-6 and TRBJ1-1; D is unresolved. Germline V gene data show CDR1 as SGHDT and CDR2 as YYEEEE. CDR3 length: 14 amino acids. The V gene lost 0 bases and the J gene lost 3 bases, with 9 bases spanning the gap. The CDR3 region is CASSLVSSYTEAFF. The CDR3 nucleotides read TGTGCCAGCAGCTTGGTGAGCAGTTACACTGAAGCTTTCTTT.